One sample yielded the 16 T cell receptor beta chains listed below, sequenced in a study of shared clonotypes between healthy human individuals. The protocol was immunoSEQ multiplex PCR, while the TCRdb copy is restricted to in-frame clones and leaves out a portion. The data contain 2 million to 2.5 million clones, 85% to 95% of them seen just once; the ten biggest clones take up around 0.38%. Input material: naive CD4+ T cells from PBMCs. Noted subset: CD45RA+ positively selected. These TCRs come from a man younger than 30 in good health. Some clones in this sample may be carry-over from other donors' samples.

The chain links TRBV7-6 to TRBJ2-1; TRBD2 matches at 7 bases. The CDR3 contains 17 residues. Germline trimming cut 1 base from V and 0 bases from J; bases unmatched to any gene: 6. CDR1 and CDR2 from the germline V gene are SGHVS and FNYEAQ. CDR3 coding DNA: TGTGCCAGCAGCTTAGGCGAGCGGGGTTTCTCCTACAATGAGCAGTTCTTC. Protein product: CASSLGERGFSYNEQFF.

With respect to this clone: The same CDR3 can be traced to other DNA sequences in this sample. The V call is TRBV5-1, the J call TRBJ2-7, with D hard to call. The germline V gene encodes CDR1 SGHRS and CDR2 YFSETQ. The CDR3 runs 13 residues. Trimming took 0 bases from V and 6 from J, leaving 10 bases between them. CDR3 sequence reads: CASSLVLAGEQYF. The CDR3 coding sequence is TGCGCCAGCAGCTTGGTTCTTGCAGGCGAGCAGTACTTC.

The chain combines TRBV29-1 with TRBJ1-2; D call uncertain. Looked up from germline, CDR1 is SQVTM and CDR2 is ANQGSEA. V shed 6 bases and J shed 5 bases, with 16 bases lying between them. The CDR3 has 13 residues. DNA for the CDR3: TGCAGCGTAGCTGGACGGATTCCATATGGCTACACCTTC. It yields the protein CSVAGRIPYGYTF.

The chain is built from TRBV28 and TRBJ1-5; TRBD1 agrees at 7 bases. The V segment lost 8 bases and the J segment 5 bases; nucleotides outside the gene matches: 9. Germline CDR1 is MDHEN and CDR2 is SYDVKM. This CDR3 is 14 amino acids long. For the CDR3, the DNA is TGTGCCAGCGCGACAGGGACCCATTATCAGCCCCAGCATTTT. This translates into CASATGTHYQPQHF.

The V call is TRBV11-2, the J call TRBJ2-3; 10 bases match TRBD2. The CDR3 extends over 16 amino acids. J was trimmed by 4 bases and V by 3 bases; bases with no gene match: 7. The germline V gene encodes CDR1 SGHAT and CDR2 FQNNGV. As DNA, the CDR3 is TGTGCCAGCAGCTTTACTAGCGGGAATCTCGCAGATACGCAGTATTTT. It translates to CASSFTSGNLADTQYF.

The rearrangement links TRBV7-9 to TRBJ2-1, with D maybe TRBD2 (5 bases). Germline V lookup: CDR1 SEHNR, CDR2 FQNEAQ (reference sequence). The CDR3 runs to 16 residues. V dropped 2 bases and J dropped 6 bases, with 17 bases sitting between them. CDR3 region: CASSLLPGGSANEQFF. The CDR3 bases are TGTGCCAGCAGCTTATTACCAGGAGGTTCTGCCAATGAGCAGTTCTTC.

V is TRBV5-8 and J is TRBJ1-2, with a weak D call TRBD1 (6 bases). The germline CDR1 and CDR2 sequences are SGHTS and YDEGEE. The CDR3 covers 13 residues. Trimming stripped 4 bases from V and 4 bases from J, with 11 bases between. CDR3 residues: CASSPQGSYGYTF. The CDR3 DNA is TGTGCCAGCAGCCCACAGGGATCCTATGGCTACACCTTC.

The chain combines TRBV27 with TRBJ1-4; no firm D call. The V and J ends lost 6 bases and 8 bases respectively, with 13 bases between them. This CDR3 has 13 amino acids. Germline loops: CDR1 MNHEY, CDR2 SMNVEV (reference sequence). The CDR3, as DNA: TGTGCCAGCAGCCCTCCTGCCAGGGAAAAACTGTTTTTT. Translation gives CASSPPAREKLFF.

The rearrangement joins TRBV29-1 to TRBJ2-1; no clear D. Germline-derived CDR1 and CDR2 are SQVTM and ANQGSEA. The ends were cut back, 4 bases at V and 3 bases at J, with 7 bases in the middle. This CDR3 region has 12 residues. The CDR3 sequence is CSVAAIYNEQFF. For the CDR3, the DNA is TGCAGCGTTGCGGCGATCTACAATGAGCAGTTCTTC.

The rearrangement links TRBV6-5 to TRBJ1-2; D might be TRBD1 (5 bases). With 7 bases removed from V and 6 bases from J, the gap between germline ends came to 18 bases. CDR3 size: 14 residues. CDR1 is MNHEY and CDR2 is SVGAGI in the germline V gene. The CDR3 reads CASNKEGRMDGYTF. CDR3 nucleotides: TGTGCCAGCAATAAGGAGGGGCGGATGGATGGCTACACCTTC.

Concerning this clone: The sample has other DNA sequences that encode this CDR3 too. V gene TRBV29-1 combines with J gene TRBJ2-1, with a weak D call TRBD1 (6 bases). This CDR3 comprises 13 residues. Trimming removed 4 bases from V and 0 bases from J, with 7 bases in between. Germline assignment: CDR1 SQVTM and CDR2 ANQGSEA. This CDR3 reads CSVAGDSYNEQFF. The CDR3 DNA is TGCAGCGTTGCAGGGGACTCCTACAATGAGCAGTTCTTC.

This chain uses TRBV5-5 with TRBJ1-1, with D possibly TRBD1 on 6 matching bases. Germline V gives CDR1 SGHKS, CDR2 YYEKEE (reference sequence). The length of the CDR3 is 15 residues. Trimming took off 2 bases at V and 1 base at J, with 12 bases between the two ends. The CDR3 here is CASSFNRATNTEAFF. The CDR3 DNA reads TGTGCCAGCAGCTTTAACAGGGCTACGAACACTGAAGCTTTCTTT.

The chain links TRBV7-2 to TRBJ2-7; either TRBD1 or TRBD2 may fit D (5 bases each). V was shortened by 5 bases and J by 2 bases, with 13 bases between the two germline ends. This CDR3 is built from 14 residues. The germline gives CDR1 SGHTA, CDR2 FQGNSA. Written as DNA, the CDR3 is TGTGCCAGCAGCATGGGACCGAAAGCCTACGAGCAGTACTTC. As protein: CASSMGPKAYEQYF.

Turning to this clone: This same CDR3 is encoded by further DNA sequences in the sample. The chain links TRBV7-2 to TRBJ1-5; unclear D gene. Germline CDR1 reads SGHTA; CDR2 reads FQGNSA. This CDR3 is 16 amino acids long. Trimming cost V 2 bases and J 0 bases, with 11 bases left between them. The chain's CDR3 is CASSLLGINSNQPQHF. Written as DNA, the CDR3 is TGTGCCAGCAGCTTACTCGGGATTAATAGCAATCAGCCCCAGCATTTT.

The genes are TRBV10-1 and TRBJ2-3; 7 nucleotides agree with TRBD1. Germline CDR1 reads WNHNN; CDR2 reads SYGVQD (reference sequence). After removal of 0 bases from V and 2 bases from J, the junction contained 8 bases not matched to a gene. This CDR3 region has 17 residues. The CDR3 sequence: CASSESGAGGFTDTQYF. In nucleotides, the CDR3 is TGCGCCAGCAGTGAGTCTGGGGCAGGGGGTTTCACAGATACGCAGTATTTT.

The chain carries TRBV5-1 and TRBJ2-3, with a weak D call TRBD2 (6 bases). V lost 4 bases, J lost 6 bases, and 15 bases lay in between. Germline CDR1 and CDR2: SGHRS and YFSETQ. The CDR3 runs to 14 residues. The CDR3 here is CASSPGAAGDTQYF. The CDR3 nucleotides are TGCGCCAGCAGCCCCGGGGCCGCGGGGGATACGCAGTATTTT.